The rows below give T cell receptor beta chains drawn from one sample of a study of T cells after yellow fever vaccination. Each CDR3 protein is one row after TCRdb ran MiXCR on the 5' RACE reads. Of some 300,000 distinct CDR3 sequences in the sample, about 10% were seen once. This specimen consisted of CD4+ T cells sorted from PBMCs, obtained 45 days after the yellow fever booster vaccination. Receptor source: a man between 18 and 35 years old who received the YFV17D yellow fever vaccine. CDR3s include the opening cysteine and the closing phenylalanine or tryptophan. A D gene is named only where the DNA matches it firmly. Part of the rows lack a size; the others show once, few, many or a class for expanded clones.

abundance	v_gene	d_gene	j_gene	CDR3aa	CDR3nt
few	TRBV29-1	TRBD1	TRBJ1-5	CSVGGTGRNQPQHF	TGCAGCGTCGGAGGGACAGGGCGAAATCAGCCCCAGCATTTT
NA	TRBV7-3	NA	TRBJ2-6	CASSPQGGFGANVLTF	TGTGCCAGCAGCCCACAGGGGGGGTTCGGGGCCAACGTCCTGACTTTC
few	TRBV7-9	TRBD1	TRBJ1-5	CASSRGQNNQPQHF	TGTGCCAGCAGCCGGGGACAGAACAATCAGCCCCAGCATTTT
few	TRBV21-1	NA	TRBJ1-2	CAITQGRGEANYGYTF	TGTGCCATCACGCAGGGGAGGGGAGAAGCTAACTATGGCTACACCTTC
NA	TRBV9	TRBD2	TRBJ2-3	CASSRGRGGLPASTDTQYF	TGTGCCAGCAGCAGAGGGCGGGGGGGCCTTCCGGCTAGCACAGATACGCAGTATTTT
NA	TRBV4-3	NA	TRBJ2-4	CASSQDHGRANIQYF	TGCGCCAGCAGCCAAGATCATGGCAGGGCGAACATTCAGTACTTC
NA	TRBV11-3	NA	TRBJ2-2	CASSPDSTGELFF	TGTGCCAGCAGCCCCGATTCCACCGGGGAGCTGTTTTTT
NA	TRBV28	TRBD1	TRBJ1-1	CATSRGQGASEAFF	TGTGCCACCTCGAGGGGACAGGGGGCCTCTGAAGCTTTCTTT
many	TRBV5-5	TRBD1	TRBJ1-5	CASSFGQGPGPQHF	TGTGCCAGCAGCTTCGGACAGGGGCCGGGGCCCCAGCATTTT
NA	TRBV20-1	TRBD1	TRBJ1-5	CSATPGQGSNQPQHF	TGCAGTGCGACCCCGGGACAGGGCTCCAATCAGCCCCAGCATTTT
NA	TRBV24-1	NA	TRBJ2-5	CATSDLLAGETQYF	TGTGCCACCAGTGACCTTCTGGCCGGAGAGACCCAGTACTTC
NA	TRBV24-1	NA	TRBJ2-1	CATSDLRQDSSYNEQFF	TGTGCCACCAGTGATTTGCGACAGGATTCCTCCTACAATGAGCAGTTCTTC
NA	TRBV7-3	NA	TRBJ2-3	CASSSTGGNTDTQYF	TGTGCCAGCAGCTCCACCGGGGGCAACACAGATACGCAGTATTTT
NA	TRBV2	NA	TRBJ2-1	CASSVLKVYEQFF	TGTGCCAGCAGTGTCCTAAAAGTGTATGAGCAGTTCTTC
few	TRBV4-2	NA	TRBJ1-5	CASSQDPGGEQPQHF	TGTGCCAGCAGCCAAGATCCAGGAGGAGAACAGCCCCAGCATTTT
many	TRBV11-2	NA	TRBJ2-4	CASSLVSGAIGIQYF	TGTGCCAGCAGCTTAGTTTCAGGGGCCATCGGCATTCAGTACTTC
few	TRBV2	TRBD2	TRBJ2-3	CASSKTSVADTQYF	TGTGCCAGCAGTAAAACTAGCGTGGCAGATACGCAGTATTTT
many	TRBV4-2	TRBD1	TRBJ1-1	CASTARVPGGTEAFF	TGTGCCAGCACTGCCCGAGTCCCAGGGGGAACTGAAGCTTTCTTT
few	TRBV5-6	NA	TRBJ1-6	CASSLASGRVSPLHF	TGTGCCAGCAGCTTGGCCTCGGGACGGGTATCACCCCTCCACTTT
NA	TRBV27	NA	TRBJ2-1	CASSPRVGSHNEQFF	TGTGCCAGCAGTCCCCGGGTGGGGTCACACAATGAGCAGTTCTTC
NA	TRBV28	NA	TRBJ2-7	CASSLATEQGHEQYF	TGTGCCAGCAGTTTGGCGACGGAACAAGGCCACGAGCAGTACTTC
few	TRBV30	NA	TRBJ1-2	CAWSRAGRGNGYTF	TGTGCCTGGAGTCGAGCGGGCAGGGGAAACGGCTACACCTTC
few	TRBV10-3	TRBD2	TRBJ2-5	CASGGVGETQYF	TGTGCCAGCGGGGGGGTGGGAGAGACCCAGTACTTC
many	TRBV4-3	NA	TRBJ2-4	CASSQDLLAGTSNIQYF	TGCGCCAGCAGCCAAGATTTACTAGCCGGTACTTCGAACATTCAGTACTTC
few	TRBV7-3	NA	TRBJ2-1	CASSDQDNEQFF	TGTGCCAGCAGCGACCAGGACAATGAGCAGTTCTTC
NA	TRBV18	NA	TRBJ2-5	CASSSPGTQYF	TGTGCCAGCTCAAGCCCAGGGACCCAGTACTTC
NA	TRBV20-1	NA	TRBJ1-5	CSARPGNQPQHF	TGCAGTGCTAGGCCCGGGAATCAGCCCCAGCATTTT
NA	TRBV12-3/TRBV12-4	TRBD2	TRBJ2-5	CASSIGTSGGPGETQYF	TGTGCCAGCAGTATTGGGACTAGCGGGGGCCCCGGGGAGACCCAGTACTTC
NA	TRBV4-1	TRBD1	TRBJ1-2	CASSYSDRGQDGYTF	TGCGCCAGCAGCTACTCCGACAGGGGCCAGGATGGCTACACCTTC
NA	TRBV29-1	TRBD1	TRBJ2-3	CSVPGQDSFTDTQYF	TGCAGCGTACCCGGACAGGACTCATTCACAGATACGCAGTATTTT
NA	TRBV6-6	NA	TRBJ1-2	CATPHLEGGYTF	TGTGCCACCCCTCACCTAGAAGGAGGCTACACCTTC
NA	TRBV12-5	TRBD1	TRBJ2-6	CASGLVPDLGQVYSGANVLTF	TGTGCTAGTGGTTTGGTACCTGACTTAGGACAGGTATACTCTGGGGCCAACGTCCTGACTTTC
many	TRBV24-1	TRBD1	TRBJ2-5	CATSFGTEETQYF	TGTGCCACCAGTTTCGGGACAGAAGAGACCCAGTACTTC
few	TRBV12-3/TRBV12-4	NA	TRBJ1-5	CASTTTGAHQPQHF	TGTGCCAGCACCACAACGGGGGCTCATCAGCCCCAGCATTTT
NA	TRBV27	NA	TRBJ2-7	CASSLWGLSGEQYF	TGTGCCAGCAGTTTATGGGGACTTTCTGGGGAGCAGTACTTC